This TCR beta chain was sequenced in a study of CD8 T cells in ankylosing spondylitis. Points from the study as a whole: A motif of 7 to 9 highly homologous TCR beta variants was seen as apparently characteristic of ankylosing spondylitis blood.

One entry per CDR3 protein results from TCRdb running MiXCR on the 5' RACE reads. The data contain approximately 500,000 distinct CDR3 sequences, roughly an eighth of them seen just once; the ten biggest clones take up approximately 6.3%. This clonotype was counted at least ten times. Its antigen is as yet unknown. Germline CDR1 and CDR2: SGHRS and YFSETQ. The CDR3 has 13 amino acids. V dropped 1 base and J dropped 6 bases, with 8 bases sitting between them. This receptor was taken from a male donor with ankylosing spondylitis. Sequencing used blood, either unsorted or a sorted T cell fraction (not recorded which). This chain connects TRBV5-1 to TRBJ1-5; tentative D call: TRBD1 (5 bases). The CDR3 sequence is CASSLNGGQPQHF. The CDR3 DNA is TGCGCCAGCAGCTTGAATGGGGGTCAGCCCCAGCATTTT.